Listed here are 3 T cell receptor beta chains from one sample, sequenced in a study of T cell repertoires in cytomegalovirus infection. TCRdb used MiXCR to reprocess the reads, holding one entry per CDR3 protein. This sample carries 650,000 to 900,000 distinct CDR3 sequences, 29% of them seen once, and the ten largest clones take roughly 14%. Their target antigens are unknown. The source was cultured CD8+ T cells from PBMCs, collected from culture after CMV antigen stimulation. These receptors originate from a human donor in good health (CMV status not recorded). Some clones in this sample may be carry-over from other donors' samples.

The chain is built from TRBV6-1 and TRBJ2-1, with D perhaps matching TRBD2 (7 bases). V lost 10 bases to trimming and J lost 3 bases, with 19 bases between them. In germline, CDR1 is MNHNS, CDR2 SASEGT. The CDR3 is made up of 15 amino acids. DNA of the CDR3: TGTGCCATTTGGGGGAGGGGGAGAAACTACAATGAGCAGTTCTTC. Translating gives CAIWGRGRNYNEQFF.

The chain combines TRBV5-4 with TRBJ1-1, with 7 nucleotides matching TRBD1. This CDR3 comprises 16 residues. After removal of 1 base from V and 3 bases from J, the junction contained 9 bases not matched to a gene. Germline values: CDR1 SGHNT, CDR2 YYREEE (reference sequence). CDR3 residues: CASSLLIQGGDTEAFF. The CDR3 DNA follows: TGTGCCAGCAGCTTGTTAATCCAGGGGGGCGACACTGAAGCTTTCTTT.

The V gene is TRBV3-1, the J gene TRBJ2-3, with TRBD1 matching 7 bases. The germline V gene has CDR1 LGHDT and CDR2 YNNKEL (reference sequence). This CDR3 has 16 amino acids. V shed 1 base, J shed 4 bases, and the junction held 8 bases outside the gene matches. Here the CDR3 DNA reads TGTGCCAGCAGCCAAGTGGGGACAGAAGCTTCAGATACGCAGTATTTT. This sequence encodes CASSQVGTEASDTQYF.